These T cell receptor beta chains were read from a single sample in a study of CD4+ T cells in melanoma. The table came from immunoSEQ multiplex PCR; TCRdb's copy has only in-frame clones and leaves some out. Of approximately 14,000 clones in the sample, approximately 80% were seen once. The sequenced material came from cells from a culture (not recorded whether cultured in vitro). The receptors were gathered from a human donor with melanoma. The CDR3 runs from the conserved cysteine through the conserved F or W. Fields, in order: V gene, clone size, J gene, D gene, CDR3 DNA, CDR3 protein. The D gene is left open where the match is weak. The size entry is marked missing in some rows and otherwise reads once, few, many or a size class.

>TRBV7-8|-|TRBJ2-3|-
TGTGCCAGCAGCTTTCGGGACCCCGCTTCGGCAGATACGCAGTATTTT
CASSFRDPASADTQYF
>TRBV18|once|TRBJ1-2|-
TGTGCCAGCTCACCAGGCCCCTATGGCTACACCTTC
CASSPGPYGYTF
>TRBV11-2|-|TRBJ2-7|-
TGTGCCAGCAGCCATTATTCAGGGACCACCCGCCGCCACGAGCAGTACTTC
CASSHYSGTTRRHEQYF
>TRBV30|-|TRBJ2-5|TRBD2
TGTGCCTGGAGTGGGAGTCTAGCGGGGAGAAAGACCCAGTACTTC
CAWSGSLAGRKTQYF
>TRBV7-2|-|TRBJ2-5|-
TGTGCCAGCAGCTTAGGTTTCGGCCAAGAGACCCAGTACTTC
CASSLGFGQETQYF
>TRBV6-5|-|TRBJ1-4|-
TGTGCCAGCAGTTATGGACAGACTAGGGAAAAACTGTTTTTT
CASSYGQTREKLFF
>TRBV6-5|-|TRBJ2-7|TRBD1
TGTGCCAGCAGGATCTCGGGACAGGGGGCGAAAGAGCAGTACTTC
CASRISGQGAKEQYF
>TRBV15|-|TRBJ1-3|TRBD1
TGTGCCACCTCACAGGGGACTTCTGGAAACACCATATATTTT
CATSQGTSGNTIYF
>TRBV5-1|once|TRBJ2-6|-
TGCGCCAGCAGCTTGCCACCGACCTCTGGGGCCAACGTCCTGACTTTC
CASSLPPTSGANVLTF
>TRBV6-5|-|TRBJ1-5|-
TGTGCCACCCGAAAGATGGGGGCCTTGCAGCCCCAGCATTTT
CATRKMGALQPQHF
>TRBV15|-|TRBJ1-4|TRBD1
TGTGCCACCAGCGGACAGGGTAGTGAAAAACTGTTTTTT
CATSGQGSEKLFF
>TRBV30|-|TRBJ2-7|TRBD2
TGTGCCTGGAGGAGGGGCGGGGGGATAGAGCAGTACTTC
CAWRRGGGIEQYF
>TRBV4-2|-|TRBJ1-2|-
TGTGCCAGCAGCCGGGGGGGAGACTCATTGTATGGCTACACCTTC
CASSRGGDSLYGYTF
>TRBV19|-|TRBJ1-2|-
TGTGCCAGTAGTATAGTTTCTGGCCGGACTAACTATGGCTACACCTTC
CASSIVSGRTNYGYTF
>TRBV10-2|-|TRBJ2-7|TRBD2
TGCGCCAGCAGTGAGGCTAGCGGGGGGCGATCCGCCTACGAGCAGTACTTC
CASSEASGGRSAYEQYF
>TRBV19|-|TRBJ1-2|-
TGTGCCAGTAGTATGTCGGGGAGTCCTAACTATGGCTACACCTTC
CASSMSGSPNYGYTF
>TRBV14|-|TRBJ1-1|-
TGTGCCAGCAGCCTGGCAGGTATGAACACTGAAGCTTTCTTT
CASSLAGMNTEAFF
>TRBV9|-|TRBJ2-2|-
TGTGCCAGCAGCGTAGGACTTCTCGGGGAGCTGTTTTTT
CASSVGLLGELFF
>TRBV7-2|-|TRBJ2-5|-
TGTGCCAGCAGCTTAGCTGGCCATAAAGAGACCCAGTACTTC
CASSLAGHKETQYF
>TRBV30|few|TRBJ2-3|-
TGTGCCTCCCAACCATCCGGGACATCCACAGATACGCAGTATTTT
CASQPSGTSTDTQYF
>TRBV6-5|once|TRBJ1-6|-
TGTGCCAGCAGTAACCGTCCCTTTTCACCCCTCCACTTT
CASSNRPFSPLHF
>TRBV6-1|-|TRBJ2-5|-
TGTGCCAGCAGTGAGGGGGGGACCCAGTACTTC
CASSEGGTQYF
>TRBV6-6|-|TRBJ1-1|-
TGTGCCAGCAGTTACTCGGGGGCTAGGGCTTTCTTT
CASSYSGARAFF
>TRBV30|-|TRBJ1-6|-
TGTGCCTGGAACGGGGGGCCGGCACCCCTCCACTTT
CAWNGGPAPLHF
>TRBV6-4|-|TRBJ2-2|-
TGTGCCAGCAGCCGGGACACAAACACCGGGGAGCTGTTTTTT
CASSRDTNTGELFF
>TRBV6-4|-|TRBJ1-5|TRBD1
TGTGCCAGCAGTGACTCCCCAGGGACAGCTCATTTTTTTCTTCTCCGTAATCAGCCCCAGCATTTT
CASSDSPGTAHFFLLRNQPQHF
>TRBV6-1|-|TRBJ2-1|TRBD1
TGTGCCAGCAGTGAATACCGTGGCAGGGGGAAAGATGAGCAGTTCTTC
CASSEYRGRGKDEQFF
>TRBV30|-|TRBJ1-1|-
TGTGCCTGGAGTGTAGTTTCTGGGGTCACTGAAGCTTTCTTT
CAWSVVSGVTEAFF
>TRBV11-2|-|TRBJ1-1|-
TGTGCCAGCAGTGGGACGATTGGGACGTTCGCGAACACTGAAGCTTTCTTT
CASSGTIGTFANTEAFF
>TRBV11-2|-|TRBJ2-5|-
TGTGCCAGCACCCCCCAGTTAGCCCAAGAGACCCAGTACTTC
CASTPQLAQETQYF
>TRBV7-9|-|TRBJ2-3|-
TGTGCCAGCAGCCACCTTGAGGGCGGGTTCTACACAGATACGCAGTATTTT
CASSHLEGGFYTDTQYF
>TRBV19|-|TRBJ1-1|TRBD1
TGTGCCAGTAATGACAGGGAGAGGGCGGCTTTCTTT
CASNDRERAAFF